This entry lists 17 T cell receptor beta chains sequenced from one sample in a study of blood T cells in healthy people across ages. It was with a sample-barcoded 5' primer and a J-beta primer mix that a second PCR of about 6 to 11 cycles was run. TCRdb independently ran MiXCR on the 5' RACE reads; one entry per CDR3 protein. Of about 800,000 distinct CDR3 sequences listed, about 62% are singletons. Source material: blood. The receptors stem from a man aged 25-40 years in good health.

This clonotype appeared once. This may arise from a read error, as a much more abundant clone is one base away. The CDR3 sequence: CASSQEVNINEQYF. The CDR3 nucleotides read TGCGCCAGCAGCCAAGAAGTGAATATCAATGAGCAGTACTTC. The chain employs TRBV4-3 and TRBJ2-5; the D is unclear. The CDR3 covers 14 residues. V dropped 0 bases and J dropped 11 bases, with 16 bases sitting between them. The germline gives CDR1 LGHNA, CDR2 YSLEER.

The sample holds a few counts of this clonotype. V and J are TRBV20-1 and TRBJ2-5; 7 bases are shared with TRBD2. The germline V gene has CDR1 DFQATT and CDR2 SNEGSKA (reference sequence). The CDR3 covers 13 residues. The J segment lost 2 bases and the V segment lost 6 bases, leaving 6 bases of the junction unmatched. The CDR3 coding sequence is TGCAGTGCCGAGCCCGGGGGGCAAGAGACCCAGTACTTC. Protein sequence: CSAEPGGQETQYF.

The chain combines TRBV20-1 with TRBJ1-4; TRBD1 is a possible D gene (5 bases). Germline lookup yields CDR1 DFQATT and CDR2 SNEGSKA (reference sequence). The V and J ends lost 2 bases and 3 bases respectively, with 13 bases between them. CDR3 size: 15 residues. DNA for the CDR3: TGCAGTGCTAGACACCCCAGGGACCCTAATGAAAAACTGTTTTTT. This encodes CSARHPRDPNEKLFF.

V and J are TRBV9 and TRBJ2-5; D gene ambiguous. Germline assignment: CDR1 SGDLS and CDR2 YYNGEE. CDR3 size: 15 residues. Trimming pared 3 bases from V and 1 base from J, leaving 13 bases between. The DNA for the CDR3 is TGTGCCAGCAGCGAGACCCCGAGGATCCAAGAGACCCAGTACTTC. It is translated as CASSETPRIQETQYF.

With regard to this clonotype: This sequence may be a read error, since a much larger clone differs from it by one base. The rearrangement links TRBV13 to TRBJ2-7; 7 bases align to TRBD1. The germline V gene has CDR1 PRHDT and CDR2 FYEKMQ (reference sequence). CDR3 length equals 13 residues. V was pared by 5 bases and J by 9 bases, with 10 bases of the junction left unmatched. The CDR3 DNA reads as TGTGCCAGCAGCAACTACAGGGGCCACGGGCAGTACTTC. Amino acids: CASSNYRGHGQYF.

The chain recombines TRBV29-1 with TRBJ2-7, with D unresolved. The assigned J gene may be wrong: the sequence end matches TRBJ2-5 better. The CDR3 runs to 14 residues. Germline V lookup: CDR1 SQVTM, CDR2 ANQGSEA. The CDR3 DNA reads TGCAGCGTTGAAGCCCACCTACCATCAGAGACCCAGTACTTC. Translated: CSVEAHLPSETQYF.

The chain employs TRBV7-2 and TRBJ2-6; D is uncertain. Germline assignment: CDR1 SGHTA and CDR2 FQGNSA. V lost 1 base and J lost 0, with 10 bases in between. CDR3 length: 17 amino acids. This chain's CDR3 is CASSLGGAFSGANVLTF. As DNA, the CDR3 is TGTGCCAGCAGCTTAGGCGGTGCCTTCTCTGGGGCCAACGTCCTGACTTTC. Based on the CDR3 plus reference TRBV7-2 and TRBJ2-6, the full variable domain is GAGVSQSPSNKVTEKGKDVELRCDPISGHTALYWYRQSLGQGLEFLIYFQGNSAPDKSGLPSDRFSAERTGGSVSTLTIQRTQQEDSAVYLCASSLGGAFSGANVLTFGAGSRLTVL.

The chain carries TRBV2 and TRBJ2-7, with 9 bases that match TRBD1. The V gene's germline CDR1 is SNHLY and CDR2 FYNNEI. V shed 7 bases, J shed 3 bases, and the junction held 7 bases outside the gene matches. This CDR3 has 14 residues. CDR3 protein: CASIEDRGNYEQYF. DNA for the CDR3: TGTGCCAGCATAGAGGACAGGGGCAACTACGAGCAGTACTTC.

This rearrangement joins TRBV4-2 to TRBJ2-7; TRBD2 might be the D (6 bases). Germline loops: CDR1 LGHNA, CDR2 YNFKEQ. V was trimmed by 1 base and J by 3 bases, leaving 13 bases between them. The CDR3 extends over 15 amino acids. The CDR3 here is CASSQGISGVYEQYF. CDR3 DNA: TGTGCCAGCAGCCAAGGAATTAGCGGAGTCTACGAGCAGTACTTC.

In this sample, this clonotype turned up once. The V gene is TRBV6-5, the J gene TRBJ1-4; a weak D match, TRBD1 (5 bases). The CDR3 has 16 amino acids. The germline gives CDR1 MNHEY, CDR2 SVGAGI. V dropped 7 bases and J dropped 3 bases, with 18 bases sitting between them. The CDR3 DNA reads as TGTGCCAGCAAATTACAGGAGGAAGGGTCTAATGAAAAACTGTTTTTT. Translating gives CASKLQEEGSNEKLFF.

The chain joins TRBV6-2 or TRBV6-3 to TRBJ2-5, with D tentatively TRBD2 (5 bases). This CDR3 comprises 18 residues. The V end was cut by 0 bases, the J end by 2 bases, with 19 bases between. From germline, CDR1 is MNHEY and CDR2 SVGEGT. CDR3 in DNA: TGTGCCAGCAGTTACTCTGAGGGCCAAGAGCGCTATCAAGAGACCCAGTACTTC. Encoded protein: CASSYSEGQERYQETQYF.

On this clonotype itself: This could be a read error, since a much larger clone is one nucleotide away. The V and J genes are TRBV28 and TRBJ2-3, with D hard to call. The CDR3 has 16 residues. CDR1 is MDHEN, CDR2 SYDVKM, per germline. CDR3 sequence (DNA): TGTACCAGCAGTTTATCTGGTCCCCTTATGACAGATACGCAGTATTTT. Its translation: CTSSLSGPLMTDTQYF.

The rearrangement joins TRBV6-5 to TRBJ2-4; the D gene is possibly TRBD1 (6 bases). With the DNA end fitting TRBJ2-7 better, the J assignment may be wrong. Germline CDR1 reads MNHEY; CDR2 reads SVGAGI. The CDR3 is made up of 14 amino acids. CDR3: CASSYRDTLYEQYF. CDR3 DNA sequence: TGTGCCAGCAGTTACCGGGACACTCTATACGAGCAGTACTTC.

This clonotype was counted a few times. Here the CDR3 DNA reads TGTGCCAGCAGCTCACGACAGGTCCAGTACTTC. Translation: CASSSRQVQYF. The chain combines TRBV21-1 with TRBJ2-5; the table's TRBD1 call for D was not verified on the DNA. TRBV21-1 is a listed pseudogene. This CDR3 comprises 11 residues.

This sequence joins TRBV20-1 and TRBJ2-7, with a weak D call TRBD2 (5 bases). V lost 5 bases, J lost 2 bases, and 19 bases lay in between. CDR1 DFQATT and CDR2 SNEGSKA come from the germline V gene (reference sequence). The CDR3 runs 15 residues. In DNA, the CDR3 is TGCAGTGCTGGCGAATCAGGACGGGGAGCCTACGAGCAGTACTTC. Its protein is CSAGESGRGAYEQYF.

This clonotype was observed a single time. This rearrangement joins TRBV25-1 to TRBJ1-5; D remains ambiguous. Germline V lookup: CDR1 MGHDK, CDR2 SYGVNS. This CDR3 has 12 residues. Trimming took 7 bases from V and 3 from J, leaving 7 bases between them. The CDR3 here is CASICFNQPQHF. The CDR3 bases are TGTGCCAGCATTTGTTTCAATCAGCCCCAGCATTTT.

This clonotype was seen a handful of times. The chain is built from TRBV7-2 and TRBJ2-5, with D tentatively TRBD2 (6 bases). This CDR3 comprises 16 residues. Trimming shortened V by 1 base and J by 1 base, and 13 bases separated the two germline ends. Germline CDR1 reads SGHTA; CDR2 reads FQGNSA. For the CDR3, the DNA is TGTGCCAGCAGCTTAGAGACGGGAGAGGGCCAAGAGACCCAGTACTTC. It codes for CASSLETGEGQETQYF.